This TCR beta chain was captured in a study of cytomegalovirus exposure and HLA in healthy donors (dated by TCRdb to between 2016 and 2019). In terms of the full investigation: An earlier analysis of about 560 of the donors reported 276 Gb of sequence data and 117 million unique TCR beta sequences obtained from roughly 170 million T cells. An early release covering around 630 HLA-typed donors comprised approximately 290 gigabases of sequencing data and tens of millions of unique TCR sequences. Among the approximately 400 genotyped donors, roughly 80% belonged to the genetic ancestry cluster associated with self-reported Caucasian donors. The study aimed to test whether cataloging public T cell receptors could reveal signatures of past pathogen exposure. The study profiled the T cell repertoires of about 640 subjects by immunosequencing and related them to cytomegalovirus serostatus. Along with the approximately 700-subject first cohort, a separate validation cohort of about 110 different subjects was used. High-throughput TCR immunosequencing, statistical association of individual TCRs with disease status, and machine learning were combined to predict cytomegalovirus infection status. A later analysis re-analyzed previously published TCR beta repertoires from 666 donors and added high-resolution HLA genotyping to study TCR occurrence patterns. In the later analysis, no new phenotypic data were used to find candidate immune exposures; instead, reliance was placed on TCR beta sequences and their occurrence across donors. To decide whether each TCR beta V gene segment behaved as functional or pseudogenic, an earlier analysis of some 600 of the donors relied on high-throughput TCR beta sequencing. Donor age, sex, ethnicity and CMV serostatus were compiled alongside the repertoire data. In a later genetic analysis, genome-wide SNP genotypes for about three fifths of the 666 donors were used, and that subset was treated as a discovery cohort. All discovery cohort repertoires had been generated using a single sequencing platform. HLA typing covered class I and class II loci at four-digit resolution. The number of donors typed differed by locus, with about 620-630 for A, B, C, DRB1 and DQB1, more than 500 for DQA1, 600 to 610 for DPA1, and approximately 470 for DPB1. About five DR-DQ haplotypes were handled as single units for association and clustering because linkage in the cohort was strong. Across approximately 400 genotyped donors of the cohort, an average of about 220,000 unique TCR beta nucleotide sequences per donor were sequenced, and 15% to 20% of those sequences were non-productive. Study-wide findings and limitations: Assigning TCR associations to individual alleles was difficult when HLA alleles, especially DR and DQ, strongly co-occurred. According to a later analysis, parvovirus B19, influenza, CMV and Epstein-Barr virus appeared linked to several top co-occurrence clusters. In a later analysis, the rate of TCR association differed among HLA loci, with DRB1 alleles having the most associated TCRs and HLA-C alleles having the fewest. A later genetic analysis reported fewer N-insertions in productive TCRs among donors in an Asian-associated ancestry cluster than the approximately 670-donor mean. A few of the identified cytomegalovirus-associated TCR beta chains were confirmed in vitro to be specific for cytomegalovirus antigens. Immune exposure information for the cohort was limited to CMV serostatus. A later analysis associated approximately 17,000 TCR beta sequences with specific HLA alleles at a false discovery rate of 0.05. Only TCR beta chains were sequenced in this cohort, and the absence of alpha or paired-chain data limited detectable features. A cluster of highly shared sequence variants was judged likely to be a technical artifact of the sequencing pipeline. A further reported finding was that TCR beta sequences accurately predicted the HLA-A and HLA-B alleles for most subjects in the first cohort. Because counts were too low, around 18 rarely observed V segments, including chromosome 9 orphons, were left out of the earlier analysis of about 500 of the donors. Most TCR sequences were seen in very few donors, while some public TCRs were found in many individuals. Presence/absence analyses assumed roughly uniform sequencing depth across donors, an assumption that may not hold. In both the original and validation cohorts, the classifier was reported to diagnose cytomegalovirus status with high specificity and sensitivity. Compared with equally common non-associated chains, HLA-associated TCR beta chains in a later analysis were more clonally expanded and had lower generation probabilities. Linkage disequilibrium might explain the correlated functional status among segregating V segments, but an unknown experimental factor could not be ruled out. In a later genetic analysis, a missense DCLRE1C variant was associated with V-gene and J-gene trimming of TCR beta chains, and the association was replicated in an independent cohort. According to a later analysis, most CMV-associated TCR beta chains appeared to be HLA-restricted, and the HLA associations seemed to be driven largely by CMV exposure. The 87-base-pair reads could not distinguish some IMGT-functional V segments, including TRBV6-2 and TRBV6-3, so those segments were excluded. The authors suggested that the approach could potentially be generalized to other disease states and immunological phenotypes. A total of roughly 160 TCR beta chains were listed by the study as associated with cytomegalovirus. Because HLA typing was unavailable for some donors at each locus, only the typed subset was used in association tests. In an earlier analysis of more than 500 of the donors, most TCR beta V segments appeared in productive rearrangements about 87% or about 30% of the time, broadly matching IMGT annotations.

Receptor libraries were prepared by the immunoSEQ multiplex PCR assay. For the multiplex PCR, a mixture combining 60 forward primers for TCR Vbeta segments and 13 reverse primers for TCR Jbeta segments was used. The CDR3 region of rearranged TCR beta genes was amplified from genomic DNA with a multiplex PCR assay. The amplified TCR beta libraries were sequenced on the Illumina HiSeq System as 87-base-pair reads. Concerning the study's data processing: Across the 670 or so repertoires, a later analysis counted 80 million or so unique TCR beta chains, roughly 11 million of which were shared by at least two donors. To remove PCR and sequencing errors, raw reads were error-corrected and collapsed into unique sequences using a nearest-neighbor algorithm that merged closely related sequences. CDR3 sequences were aligned to IMGT reference sequences to assign V, D and J gene segments. For a sequence to be retained, at least a six-nucleotide match to both a V gene segment and a J gene segment was required. Rearrangements were classified as productive when the CDR3 lacked stop codons and remained in frame with V and J, and all other rearrangements were classified as non-productive. CDR3 was defined according to IMGT convention as the region running from the second conserved V-encoded cysteine to the conserved J-encoded phenylalanine. The earlier analysis of some 550 of the donors excluded any sequence lacking an unambiguous match to a single V gene segment. In an earlier analysis of some 590 of the donors, V segments were called functional above 56.7% productive rearrangements and were called segregating when the between-donor standard deviation exceeded 5%. A statistical classification framework was built to diagnose cytomegalovirus status from the catalog of TCR beta chain sequences. A later analysis assigned V and J genes by comparing TCR nucleotide sequences with IMGT/GENE-DB human TR gene sequences. The TCRdist pipeline was used in a later analysis to assign CDR3 sequences and most-parsimonious VDJ recombination scenarios. In a later analysis, each TCR beta chain was defined by its CDR3 amino acid sequence together with its V-gene family, and reads without a unique V-gene family were excluded. A later analysis removed 550 to 700 highly shared, low-generation-probability nucleotide sequences to deal with suspected cross-contamination and a sequencing artifact. For each public chain, a later analysis derived a clonal expansion index from normalized ranks of inferred template counts within each repertoire. In a later analysis, generation probabilities were computed using a VDJ recombination model fitted to out-of-frame rearrangements, and the results were checked against IGoR. A later analysis scored TCR-TCR, TCR-HLA and TCR-CMV co-occurrence with hypergeometric tests, applying a repertoire-size bias correction to TCR pairs. A later analysis estimated false discovery rates by permuting HLA or CMV assignments 20 times. In a later analysis, co-occurring TCRs were grouped using DBSCAN, with TCRdist sequence similarity added in when clustering inside HLA-allele-positive subsets. Repertoires with fewer than 30,000 or more than 120,000 public chains, plus five repertoires with anomalous nucleotide sharing, were excluded from co-occurrence clustering. The source is immuneACCESS, and TCRdb retained only in-frame sequences with V and J called. Part of the clones is not carried over; for the studies checked, unresolved V genes explain less than half of this, and the remainder is unexplained. V and J calls and clone size are those listed in that table; D and trimming were worked out from the DNA. The data table for this sample lists about 190,000 clones. The biggest ten clones account for approximately 6.5% of the sample.

The cohort was made up of 500 to 800 healthy bone marrow donors. Cohort members were all nominally healthy when sampled, although unrecorded immune exposures were likely present. The donor tested CMV seronegative, placing the donor among the 350 to 400 seronegative members of the cohort. A peripheral blood sample was collected from each donor, and TCR beta sequencing was performed on peripheral blood mononuclear cells. Genomic DNA was extracted from the blood cell samples with the Qiagen DNeasy Blood Extraction Kit. V gives up 1 base and J gives up 2 bases, and the segment between their germline ends measures 9 bases. The CDR3 runs 15 residues from the cysteine to the phenylalanine. The kept DNA is CDR3 alone, 45 bases in frame from the first base. CDR1 and CDR2 are read off the germline V gene as SGHVS and FNYEAQ. Concerning this clone itself: Its antigen remains undetermined.

Material for sequencing was PBMCs. The chain is encoded by TRBV7-6 joined to TRBJ2-1, and possibly TRBD1, on 6 matching bases. The source is a man younger than 45 in good health and CMV-seronegative. Read as DNA, the sequence is TGTGCCAGCAGCTTAGAACAGGGACCCTACAATGAGCAGTTCTTC. This codes for CASSLEQGPYNEQFF.